Listed below are T cell receptor beta chains from one sample, sequenced in a study of blood T cell repertoires in COVID-19. Data came from immunoSEQ multiplex PCR; TCRdb stores just in-frame clones and leaves some out. The repertoire holds some 200,000 clones, with around 80% as singletons. The sample was peripheral blood. Receptors originate from a woman in her seventies with acute or convalescent COVID-19. The CDR3 runs from the conserved cysteine through the conserved F or W. The D gene is left open where the match is weak. Rows give clone size only sometimes, using once, few, many, or a class for an expanded clone.

v_call: TRBV18
clone_size: .
cdr3_length: 14
d_call: TRBD1
j_call: TRBJ1-5
cdr3_aa: CASSPGTGNQPQHF
cdr3_nt: TGTGCCAGCTCACCTGGGACAGGGAATCAGCCCCAGCATTTT

v_call: TRBV5-4
clone_size: .
cdr3_length: 17
d_call: TRBD1
j_call: TRBJ2-1
cdr3_aa: CASSPGQGALSYNEQFF
cdr3_nt: TGTGCCAGCAGCCCGGGACAGGGGGCCCTCTCCTACAATGAGCAGTTCTTC

v_call: TRBV3-1/TRBV3-2
clone_size: few
cdr3_length: 16
d_call: TRBD2
j_call: TRBJ2-1
cdr3_aa: CASSRGTSGAYNEQFF
cdr3_nt: TGTGCCAGCAGCCGAGGGACTAGCGGGGCCTACAATGAGCAGTTCTTC

v_call: TRBV5-1
clone_size: .
cdr3_length: 13
d_call: .
j_call: TRBJ1-6
cdr3_aa: CASSLGNNSPLHF
cdr3_nt: TGCGCCAGCAGCCTCGGGAATAATTCACCCCTCCACTTT

v_call: TRBV30
clone_size: .
cdr3_length: 13
d_call: TRBD1
j_call: TRBJ1-3
cdr3_aa: CAWETGSGNTIYF
cdr3_nt: TGTGCCTGGGAGACAGGGTCTGGAAACACCATATATTTT

v_call: TRBV2
clone_size: .
cdr3_length: 14
d_call: .
j_call: TRBJ1-1
cdr3_aa: CASNREGLNTEAFF
cdr3_nt: TGTGCCAGCAATCGGGAGGGTCTGAACACTGAAGCTTTCTTT

v_call: TRBV5-1
clone_size: .
cdr3_length: 15
d_call: TRBD1
j_call: TRBJ2-3
cdr3_aa: CASSPYGQGKDTQYF
cdr3_nt: TGCGCCAGCAGCCCATATGGACAGGGAAAAGATACGCAGTATTTT

v_call: TRBV5-4
clone_size: .
cdr3_length: 15
d_call: TRBD1
j_call: TRBJ1-2
cdr3_aa: CASRPAGGAIYGYTF
cdr3_nt: TGTGCCAGCAGACCGGCAGGGGGTGCCATCTATGGCTACACCTTC

v_call: TRBV3-1/TRBV3-2
clone_size: .
cdr3_length: 15
d_call: TRBD2
j_call: TRBJ2-5
cdr3_aa: CASRGGLTPRETQYF
cdr3_nt: TGTGCCAGCAGGGGGGGACTAACCCCCCGGGAGACCCAGTACTTC

v_call: TRBV11-3
clone_size: .
cdr3_length: 13
d_call: .
j_call: TRBJ2-1
cdr3_aa: CASSLGPDNEQFF
cdr3_nt: TGTGCCAGCAGCTTAGGCCCAGACAATGAGCAGTTCTTC

v_call: TRBV6-5
clone_size: .
cdr3_length: 15
d_call: .
j_call: TRBJ1-2
cdr3_aa: CASRRDPGKHNGYTF
cdr3_nt: TGTGCCAGCCGGAGGGACCCCGGGAAACACAACGGCTACACCTTC

v_call: TRBV12-3/TRBV12-4
clone_size: .
cdr3_length: 12
d_call: .
j_call: TRBJ2-5
cdr3_aa: CASSRSQETQYF
cdr3_nt: TGTGCCAGCAGCCGGAGTCAAGAGACCCAGTACTTC

v_call: TRBV4-2
clone_size: .
cdr3_length: 16
d_call: TRBD2
j_call: TRBJ2-1
cdr3_aa: CASSQTGTSGYNEQFF
cdr3_nt: TGTGCCAGCAGCCAGACCGGGACTAGCGGCTACAATGAGCAGTTCTTC

v_call: TRBV30
clone_size: once
cdr3_length: 13
d_call: .
j_call: TRBJ2-1
cdr3_aa: CAWSDSTRDEQFF
cdr3_nt: TGTGCCTGGAGTGACTCGACTAGGGATGAGCAGTTCTTC

v_call: TRBV7-2
clone_size: many
cdr3_length: 17
d_call: TRBD2
j_call: TRBJ2-2
cdr3_aa: CASSYPGGTERTGELFF
cdr3_nt: TGTGCCAGCAGCTATCCGGGAGGAACCGAGCGCACCGGGGAGCTGTTTTTT

v_call: TRBV25-1
clone_size: .
cdr3_length: 18
d_call: TRBD1
j_call: TRBJ2-1
cdr3_aa: CASSEYMGVGTGDNEQFF
cdr3_nt: TGTGCCAGCAGTGAATATATGGGCGTCGGGACAGGGGACAATGAGCAGTTCTTC

v_call: TRBV3-1/TRBV3-2
clone_size: .
cdr3_length: 14
d_call: .
j_call: TRBJ1-3
cdr3_aa: CASSQVGRGNTIYF
cdr3_nt: TGTGCCAGCAGCCAAGTGGGGAGGGGAAACACCATATATTTT

v_call: TRBV19
clone_size: .
cdr3_length: 13
d_call: .
j_call: TRBJ2-3
cdr3_aa: CASSMRGTDTQYF
cdr3_nt: TGTGCCAGTAGTATGCGAGGGACAGATACGCAGTATTTT

v_call: TRBV7-2
clone_size: few
cdr3_length: 18
d_call: .
j_call: TRBJ2-6
cdr3_aa: CASSLAGAGSSGANVLTF
cdr3_nt: TGTGCCAGCAGCTTAGCCGGCGCGGGTAGCTCTGGGGCCAACGTCCTGACTTTC

v_call: TRBV5-1
clone_size: .
cdr3_length: 15
d_call: TRBD2
j_call: TRBJ2-1
cdr3_aa: CASSLGTSGNNEQFF
cdr3_nt: TGCGCCAGCAGCTTGGGGACTAGCGGAAACAATGAGCAGTTCTTC

v_call: TRBV4-3
clone_size: .
cdr3_length: 16
d_call: .
j_call: TRBJ2-2
cdr3_aa: CASSQGQVVNTGELFF
cdr3_nt: TGCGCCAGCAGCCAAGGGCAGGTGGTGAACACCGGGGAGCTGTTTTTT

v_call: TRBV7-6
clone_size: once
cdr3_length: 17
d_call: TRBD1
j_call: TRBJ1-5
cdr3_aa: CASSRQGGGYSNQPQHF
cdr3_nt: TGTGCCAGCAGCAGACAGGGCGGAGGTTATAGCAATCAGCCCCAGCATTTT

v_call: TRBV10-3
clone_size: .
cdr3_length: 16
d_call: TRBD2
j_call: TRBJ2-1
cdr3_aa: CAISASGGGPNNEQFF
cdr3_nt: TGTGCCATCAGCGCTTCTGGCGGGGGGCCTAATAATGAGCAGTTCTTC

v_call: TRBV9
clone_size: few
cdr3_length: 13
d_call: TRBD1
j_call: TRBJ1-4
cdr3_aa: CASSPGQEAKLFF
cdr3_nt: TGTGCCAGCAGCCCCGGACAGGAGGCTAAACTGTTTTTT

v_call: TRBV3-1/TRBV3-2
clone_size: .
cdr3_length: 14
d_call: .
j_call: TRBJ1-1
cdr3_aa: CASSQGFMNTEAFF
cdr3_nt: TGTGCCAGCAGCCAAGGTTTCATGAACACTGAAGCTTTCTTT

v_call: TRBV5-5
clone_size: .
cdr3_length: 15
d_call: .
j_call: TRBJ2-7
cdr3_aa: CASSPSGVATYEQYF
cdr3_nt: TGTGCCAGCAGCCCTTCAGGGGTAGCTACCTACGAGCAGTACTTC

v_call: TRBV30
clone_size: .
cdr3_length: 11
d_call: .
j_call: TRBJ2-7
cdr3_aa: CAWSAPGVKYF
cdr3_nt: TGTGCCTGGAGTGCCCCAGGGGTAAAGTACTTC

v_call: TRBV27
clone_size: .
cdr3_length: 15
d_call: TRBD2
j_call: TRBJ2-1
cdr3_aa: CASSLRAGVGNEQFF
cdr3_nt: TGTGCCAGCAGTTTACGGGCGGGGGTGGGCAATGAGCAGTTCTTC

v_call: TRBV7-9
clone_size: .
cdr3_length: 15
d_call: .
j_call: TRBJ1-1
cdr3_aa: CASSRRGGPNTEAFF
cdr3_nt: TGTGCCAGCAGCCGGCGGGGGGGCCCGAACACTGAAGCTTTCTTT

v_call: TRBV7-2
clone_size: .
cdr3_length: 14
d_call: TRBD1
j_call: TRBJ1-4
cdr3_aa: CASSSTNRGEKLFF
cdr3_nt: TGTGCCAGCAGCTCCACGAACAGGGGGGAAAAACTGTTTTTT

v_call: TRBV30
clone_size: .
cdr3_length: 11
d_call: .
j_call: TRBJ1-1
cdr3_aa: CAWSVQSEAFF
cdr3_nt: TGTGCCTGGAGTGTACAATCTGAAGCTTTCTTT

v_call: TRBV20-1
clone_size: .
cdr3_length: 11
d_call: .
j_call: TRBJ2-3
cdr3_aa: CSAPRVNTQYF
cdr3_nt: TGCAGTGCCCCCAGGGTGAATACGCAGTATTTT

v_call: TRBV28
clone_size: few
cdr3_length: 13
d_call: TRBD1
j_call: TRBJ1-5
cdr3_aa: CASSPWDSQPQHF
cdr3_nt: TGTGCCAGCAGTCCGTGGGACAGCCAGCCCCAGCATTTT

v_call: TRBV15
clone_size: .
cdr3_length: 14
d_call: .
j_call: TRBJ2-5
cdr3_aa: CATEDGRAGETQYF
cdr3_nt: TGTGCCACGGAAGACGGCAGGGCGGGGGAGACCCAGTACTTC

v_call: TRBV29-1
clone_size: .
cdr3_length: 13
d_call: .
j_call: TRBJ1-1
cdr3_aa: CSVGGISGTEAFF
cdr3_nt: TGCAGCGTTGGAGGGATTTCGGGCACTGAAGCTTTCTTT

v_call: TRBV5-5
clone_size: .
cdr3_length: 15
d_call: .
j_call: TRBJ1-2
cdr3_aa: CASTPWAVDNYGYTF
cdr3_nt: TGTGCCAGCACCCCTTGGGCAGTAGATAACTATGGCTACACCTTC

v_call: TRBV29-1
clone_size: once
cdr3_length: 16
d_call: TRBD2
j_call: TRBJ2-7
cdr3_aa: CSVDGLSGAPSYEQYF
cdr3_nt: TGCAGCGTTGACGGCCTAAGCGGGGCGCCCTCCTACGAGCAGTACTTC

v_call: TRBV9
clone_size: .
cdr3_length: 15
d_call: .
j_call: TRBJ2-7
cdr3_aa: CASSVALGQQYEQYF
cdr3_nt: TGTGCCAGCAGCGTAGCCCTAGGACAGCAATACGAGCAGTACTTC

v_call: TRBV30
clone_size: few
cdr3_length: 13
d_call: TRBD1
j_call: TRBJ2-7
cdr3_aa: CAWIRQGGYEQYF
cdr3_nt: TGTGCCTGGATACGACAGGGGGGCTACGAGCAGTACTTC

v_call: TRBV24-1
clone_size: .
cdr3_length: 15
d_call: TRBD2
j_call: TRBJ2-5
cdr3_aa: CATSDPFGGEETQYF
cdr3_nt: TGTGCCACCAGTGACCCCTTTGGGGGGGAAGAGACCCAGTACTTC

v_call: TRBV10-3
clone_size: .
cdr3_length: 15
d_call: TRBD2
j_call: TRBJ2-3
cdr3_aa: CAIQLAGRSTDTQYF
cdr3_nt: TGTGCCATTCAACTAGCGGGGCGGAGCACAGATACGCAGTATTTT

v_call: TRBV7-3
clone_size: few
cdr3_length: 14
d_call: .
j_call: TRBJ2-3
cdr3_aa: CASSPQGLGDTQYF
cdr3_nt: TGTGCCAGCAGCCCCCAGGGACTTGGAGATACGCAGTATTTT

v_call: TRBV2
clone_size: .
cdr3_length: 14
d_call: .
j_call: TRBJ1-6
cdr3_aa: CASRLDRRGSPLHF
cdr3_nt: TGTGCCAGCAGGCTGGACAGACGAGGATCACCCCTCCACTTT

v_call: TRBV15
clone_size: .
cdr3_length: 15
d_call: TRBD2
j_call: TRBJ2-1
cdr3_aa: CATSRLAGDYNEQFF
cdr3_nt: TGTGCCACCAGCCGCCTCGCGGGGGACTACAATGAGCAGTTCTTC

v_call: TRBV5-1
clone_size: .
cdr3_length: 12
d_call: .
j_call: TRBJ1-4
cdr3_aa: CASSLEAGKLFF
cdr3_nt: TGCGCCAGCAGCTTGGAAGCAGGAAAACTGTTTTTT

v_call: TRBV5-1
clone_size: once
cdr3_length: 14
d_call: TRBD1
j_call: TRBJ2-7
cdr3_aa: CASSDRVSSYEQYF
cdr3_nt: TGCGCCAGCAGCGACAGGGTATCCTCCTACGAGCAGTACTTC

v_call: TRBV5-6
clone_size: .
cdr3_length: 14
d_call: .
j_call: TRBJ1-5
cdr3_aa: CASSLKQGTQPQHF
cdr3_nt: TGTGCCAGCAGCTTGAAACAGGGCACCCAGCCCCAGCATTTT

v_call: TRBV3-1/TRBV3-2
clone_size: .
cdr3_length: 16
d_call: .
j_call: TRBJ1-1
cdr3_aa: CASSPSGGARNTEAFF
cdr3_nt: TGTGCCAGCAGCCCCTCCGGGGGGGCCAGGAACACTGAAGCTTTCTTT

v_call: TRBV7-8
clone_size: few
cdr3_length: 16
d_call: TRBD2
j_call: TRBJ2-2
cdr3_aa: CASSLVRGGPSGELFF
cdr3_nt: TGTGCCAGCAGCTTAGTCCGGGGGGGCCCCTCCGGGGAGCTGTTTTTT

v_call: TRBV14
clone_size: few
cdr3_length: 13
d_call: .
j_call: TRBJ1-2
cdr3_aa: CASSPLGGGGYTF
cdr3_nt: TGTGCCAGCAGCCCCCTAGGGGGGGGTGGCTACACCTTC

v_call: TRBV4-1
clone_size: .
cdr3_length: 13
d_call: .
j_call: TRBJ2-5
cdr3_aa: CASSQGTGETQYF
cdr3_nt: TGCGCCAGCAGCCAAGGTACCGGGGAGACCCAGTACTTC

v_call: TRBV4-3
clone_size: .
cdr3_length: 13
d_call: .
j_call: TRBJ2-3
cdr3_aa: CASSQGPGDTQYF
cdr3_nt: TGCGCCAGCAGCCAAGGGCCGGGGGATACGCAGTATTTT

v_call: TRBV19
clone_size: .
cdr3_length: 16
d_call: TRBD1
j_call: TRBJ2-3
cdr3_aa: CASSTGGTGGKDTQYF
cdr3_nt: TGTGCCAGTAGTACCGGTGGGACAGGGGGGAAAGATACGCAGTATTTT

v_call: TRBV2
clone_size: .
cdr3_length: 13
d_call: .
j_call: TRBJ2-7
cdr3_aa: CASSEFRGAEQYF
cdr3_nt: TGTGCCAGCAGTGAGTTCCGGGGAGCCGAGCAGTACTTC